This T cell receptor (beta chain) was retrieved from a study of shared clonotypes between healthy human individuals. V was pared by 4 bases and J by 3 bases, with 15 bases between. Germline V gives CDR1 LGHNA, CDR2 YNFKEQ. CDR3 length: 15 residues. The authors distributed each subset's genomic DNA evenly over several immunoSEQ plates. Profiled with immunoSEQ multiplex PCR; TCRdb holds only in-frame clones, not every one. The repertoire holds some 500,000 clones, about 74% seen once, with around 12% in the top ten. This chain uses TRBV4-2 with TRBJ1-2; a weak D match, TRBD1 (6 bases). Specimen: PBMCs. The clonotype was recovered from a middle-aged woman in good health. Some clones in this sample may be carry-over from other donors' samples. The CDR3 protein is CASSPAGGADYGYTF. The DNA for the CDR3 is TGTGCCAGCAGCCCCGCGGGGGGGGCGGACTATGGCTACACCTTC.